This T cell receptor (beta chain) is from a study of cytomegalovirus exposure and HLA in healthy donors. Study-level findings and limits: The study designated 150 or so TCR beta chains cytomegalovirus-associated. In vitro data verified a few CMV-associated chains as specific for CMV antigens.

Some clones are missing from TCRdb's copy, which holds only in-frame ones; the method was immunoSEQ multiplex PCR. The sample has a few hundred thousand clones, 90% seen once; the top ten hold around 0.34%. This clone was picked up a small number of times. Its target is unknown. Unmatched junction bases numbered 10, after V lost 6 bases and J lost 2 bases. The V gene's germline CDR1 is MNHNY and CDR2 SVGAGI (reference sequence). This CDR3 is 15 amino acids long. The receptor comes from a woman younger than 30 in good health and CMV-seronegative. The material sequenced was PBMCs. This chain connects TRBV6-6 to TRBJ2-7; the match to TRBD2 covers 7 bases. The CDR3 here is CASSPGTITPYEQYV. The DNA of the CDR3 is TGTGCCAGCAGCCCAGGGACTATTACTCCCTACGAGCAGTACGTC.